The 29 T cell receptor beta chains reported below all come from one sample, sequenced in a study of shared clonotypes between healthy human individuals. Some clones are missing from TCRdb's copy, which holds only in-frame ones; the method was immunoSEQ multiplex PCR. The sample has around 990,000 clones, 60% to 85% seen once. Sequences were obtained from memory CD4+ T cells from PBMCs. Regarding subset: CD45RA-negative fraction. Receptor source: a man in his late teens or twenties in good health. Some clones in this sample may be carry-over from other donors' samples.

On this clone itself: This may stem from a read error, because a much larger clone lies one nucleotide away. The gene calls are TRBV6-1 and TRBJ2-6; perhaps TRBD2 as D (5 bases). The CDR3 covers 13 residues. In germline, CDR1 is MNHNS, CDR2 SASEGT. V lost 8 bases to trimming and J lost 0 bases, with 5 bases between them. The chain's CDR3 is CASGLSGANVLTF. The CDR3 DNA sequence: TGTGCCAGCGGACTCTCTGGGGCCAACGTCCTGACTTTC.

This clone has at least ten counts. The CDR3 DNA sequence: TGTGCCAGCCCCGGGCCTCACACAACCTTCTATGGCTACACCTTC. It specifies CASPGPHTTFYGYTF. The J gene is TRBJ1-2, the V gene TRBV2, with no clear D. The length of the CDR3 is 15 residues. CDR1 and CDR2 (germline): SNHLY, FYNNEI. V lost 8 bases to trimming and J lost 4 bases, with 20 bases between them.

The rearrangement links TRBV18 to TRBJ2-6, with D possibly TRBD1 on 6 matching bases. The germline V gene encodes CDR1 KGHSH and CDR2 LQKENI. CDR3 length equals 16 residues. V lost 4 bases, J lost 4 bases, and 14 bases lay in between. CDR3 bases: TGTGCCAGCTCACTTACGACAGGCCAAGGGGCCAACGTCCTGACTTTC. Amino acids: CASSLTTGQGANVLTF.

The chain carries TRBV7-2 and TRBJ1-1, with D uncertain. This CDR3 is 12 amino acids long. V was cut by 5 bases and J by 8 bases, with 12 bases left in between. Per germline, CDR1 SGHTA and CDR2 FQGNSA. The CDR3 loop reads CASSTQSPEAFF. The CDR3 coding sequence is TGTGCCAGCAGCACACAGAGCCCCGAAGCTTTCTTT.

The genes are TRBV25-1 and TRBJ2-6; D unresolved. V was shortened by 3 bases and J by 0 bases, with 9 bases between the two germline ends. This CDR3 spans 16 amino acids. The V gene's germline CDR1 is MGHDK and CDR2 SYGVNS. The CDR3: CASSDGSSSGANVLTF. The CDR3 DNA is TGTGCCAGCAGTGATGGCAGTAGCTCTGGGGCCAACGTCCTGACTTTC.

The rearrangement joins TRBV7-3 to TRBJ2-7, with 10 bases lining up with TRBD2. The CDR3 has 15 amino acids. Trimming at V came to 2 bases and at J to 2 bases, leaving 3 bases not matched to a gene. The germline CDR1 and CDR2 sequences are SGHTA and FQGTGA. The CDR3: CASSLGSGRTYEQYF. Here the CDR3 DNA reads TGTGCCAGCAGCTTAGGTAGCGGGAGGACCTACGAGCAGTACTTC.

The chain combines TRBV5-8 with TRBJ1-1; the match to TRBD1 covers 7 bases. The CDR3 covers 15 residues. V shed 1 base, J shed 4 bases, and the junction held 7 bases outside the gene matches. Germline CDR1 SGHTS, CDR2 YDEGEE. The CDR3 reads CASSLLPGGGTEAFF. The DNA of the CDR3 is TGTGCCAGCAGCTTGCTCCCAGGGGGGGGCACTGAAGCTTTCTTT.

V gene TRBV18 combines with J gene TRBJ2-5; D possibly corresponds to TRBD1 (5 bases). From germline, CDR1 is KGHSH and CDR2 LQKENI. V was trimmed by 5 bases and J by 0 bases, leaving 10 bases between them. The CDR3 is made up of 14 amino acids. Here the CDR3 DNA reads TGTGCCAGCTCATCGACAGCGTACCAAGAGACCCAGTACTTC. It translates to CASSSTAYQETQYF.

This clone was observed at least ten times. The V and J genes are TRBV19 and TRBJ1-1, with D possibly being TRBD1 (5 bases). V lost 6 bases and J 5 bases, leaving 16 bases between the germline ends. Per the germline V gene, CDR1 is LNHDA and CDR2 is SQIVND (reference sequence). CDR3 length: 14 residues. The CDR3 here is CASSLGALGTEAFF. The CDR3 region has the DNA TGTGCCAGTAGCCTAGGGGCCTTAGGGACTGAAGCTTTCTTT.

This clone has only a few counts. This rearrangement joins TRBV27 to TRBJ2-5, with D possibly TRBD1 on 6 matching bases. Trimming took off 3 bases at V and 1 base at J, with 9 bases between the two ends. Germline assignment: CDR1 MNHEY and CDR2 SMNVEV (reference sequence). This CDR3 contains 14 residues. CDR3: CASSFLDSQETQYF. CDR3 coding DNA: TGTGCCAGCAGTTTTCTGGACAGCCAAGAGACCCAGTACTTC.

The rearrangement joins TRBV2 to TRBJ2-2, with D possibly being TRBD2 (5 bases). Trimming took 6 bases from V and 5 from J, leaving 10 bases between them. The CDR3 spans 13 residues. In germline, CDR1 is SNHLY, CDR2 FYNNEI. As DNA, the CDR3 is TGTGCCAGCAGCGGACTGTTAACCGGGGAGCTGTTTTTT. Protein product: CASSGLLTGELFF. The whole variable domain, remainder taken from reference TRBV2 and TRBJ2-2, is EPEVTQTPSHQVTQMGQEVILRCVPISNHLYFYWYRQILGQKVEFLVSFYNNEISEKSEIFDDQFSVERPDGSNFTLKIRSTKLEDSAMYFCASSGLLTGELFFGEGSRLTVL.

The gene calls are TRBV9 and TRBJ2-7; D might be TRBD2 (5 bases). V was pared by 2 bases and J by 0 bases, with 9 bases between. The CDR3 runs 14 residues. Germline V gene data show CDR1 as SGDLS and CDR2 as YYNGEE. This chain's CDR3 is CASSVIGSSYEQYF. CDR3 coding DNA: TGTGCCAGCAGCGTCATAGGGAGCTCCTACGAGCAGTACTTC.

This clone was detected a few times. J is TRBJ1-2 and V is TRBV9, with a tentative D call TRBD1 (5 bases). V was pared by 4 bases and J by 3 bases, with 13 bases between. Germline V gene lookup returns CDR1 SGDLS and CDR2 YYNGEE. There are 14 residues in the CDR3. CDR3 sequence: CASSTTATYYGYTF. The CDR3 nucleotides read TGTGCCAGCAGCACGACAGCGACGTACTATGGCTACACCTTC.

This clone was counted a few times. Other DNA sequences in the same sample also yield this CDR3. The chain uses TRBV6-4 and TRBJ2-3; possible D gene TRBD2, 6 bases. With 4 bases removed from V and 0 bases from J, the gap between germline ends came to 8 bases. This CDR3 spans 14 amino acids. CDR1 and CDR2 (germline): MRHNA, SNTAGT. The CDR3 loop reads CASSVSGSTDTQYF. The DNA for the CDR3 is TGTGCCAGCAGTGTCAGCGGGAGCACAGATACGCAGTATTTT.

The chain carries TRBV5-4 and TRBJ2-2; D remains unclear. Trimming took 4 bases from V and 4 from J, leaving 5 bases between them. This CDR3 comprises 12 residues. CDR1 is SGHNT, CDR2 YYREEE, per germline (reference sequence). The CDR3 coding sequence is TGTGCCAGCAGCACGGCCACCGGGGAGCTGTTTTTT. Its translation: CASSTATGELFF.

This clone was observed a few times. The gene calls are TRBV30 and TRBJ1-4, with a possible D match to TRBD1 (6 bases). The CDR3 sequence is 15 residues long. The V end lost 1 base, the J end lost 4 bases, and 13 bases lay between the germline ends. CDR1 and CDR2 from the germline V gene are GTSNPN and SVGIG (reference sequence). This CDR3 is CAWSGGQLDNEKLFF. The CDR3 bases are TGTGCCTGGAGTGGTGGACAGCTTGATAATGAAAAACTGTTTTTT. Together with reference TRBV30 and TRBJ1-4, the CDR3 gives the full variable domain: SQTIHQWPATLVQPVGSPLSLECTVEGTSNPNLYWYRQAAGRGLQLLFYSVGIGQISSEVPQNLSASRPQDRQFILSSKKLLLSDSGFYLCAWSGGQLDNEKLFFGSGTQLSVL.

The V and J genes are TRBV4-3 and TRBJ2-7; D perhaps matches TRBD2 (6 bases). Germline V gene data show CDR1 as LGHNA and CDR2 as YSLEER. V was trimmed by 0 bases and J by 4 bases, leaving 10 bases between them. The CDR3 has 14 amino acids. The CDR3 sequence: CASSQDEGRYEQYF. The CDR3 bases are TGCGCCAGCAGCCAAGATGAGGGGAGGTACGAGCAGTACTTC.

J is TRBJ1-5 and V is TRBV28; 8 bases map to TRBD1. Per germline, CDR1 MDHEN and CDR2 SYDVKM. The CDR3 covers 12 residues. J lost 12 bases, V lost 6 bases, and 7 bases had no gene match. The CDR3 spells CASSSLDRGQHF. CDR3 bases: TGTGCCAGCAGCTCTCTCGACAGGGGCCAGCATTTT.

The rearrangement links TRBV5-1 to TRBJ2-1, with a possible D match to TRBD2 (5 bases). The germline V gene has CDR1 SGHRS and CDR2 YFSETQ. The V end was cut by 7 bases, the J end by 6 bases, with 23 bases between. The CDR3 totals 16 residues. CDR3: CASGPSVAGPPNEQFF. Written as DNA, the CDR3 is TGCGCCAGCGGCCCTTCGGTTGCGGGCCCTCCCAATGAGCAGTTCTTC.

Concerning this clone: An end of the junction differs from the germline gene, which may be a read error. In nucleotides, the CDR3 is TGTGTCAGCAGTTTATGGCTGGGACAGGATTACACCGGGGAGCTGTTTTTT. It codes for CVSSLWLGQDYTGELFF. This chain joins TRBV28 and TRBJ2-2; TRBD1 matches 8 bases. The CDR3 totals 17 residues. Per germline, CDR1 MDHEN and CDR2 SYDVKM.

This clone was recorded only once. This CDR3 is CASSLRVNQPQHF. The CDR3 DNA reads as TGTGCCAGCAGCCTCCGGGTAAATCAGCCCCAGCATTTT. The chain has TRBV6-1 and TRBJ1-5; unclear D gene. Per the germline V gene, CDR1 is MNHNS and CDR2 is SASEGT. This CDR3 contains 13 residues. The V gene lost 6 bases and the J gene lost 4 bases, with 10 bases spanning the gap.

V usage is TRBV30 and J usage is TRBJ1-3; D is unclear. V lost 4 bases to trimming and J lost 8 bases, with 9 bases between them. CDR3 length: 11 residues. Germline V gene lookup returns CDR1 GTSNPN and CDR2 SVGIG (reference sequence). CDR3 coding DNA: TGTGCCTGGACTACGATGGACACCATATATTTT. This codes for CAWTTMDTIYF.

The chain recombines TRBV7-6 with TRBJ1-5; tentatively, D is TRBD1 (5 bases). CDR1 SGHVS and CDR2 FNYEAQ come from the germline V gene. The germline V and J ends were trimmed by 4 bases and 6 bases, with 10 bases remaining between them. This CDR3 is built from 13 residues. The CDR3 reads CASSWGGSQPQHF. CDR3 nucleotides: TGTGCCAGCAGCTGGGGCGGTAGTCAGCCCCAGCATTTT.

The rearrangement uses TRBV28 and TRBJ1-1; D not resolved. In germline, CDR1 is MDHEN, CDR2 SYDVKM. This CDR3 has 8 amino acids. Trimming cost V 8 bases and J 11 bases, with 6 bases left between them. Here the CDR3 DNA reads TGTGCCAGCGACGCGGCTTTCTTT. Amino acid sequence: CASDAAFF.

V and J are TRBV6-5 and TRBJ1-3; D uncertain. Trimming stripped 6 bases from V and 1 base from J, with 10 bases between. This CDR3 is 14 amino acids long. Germline V lookup: CDR1 MNHEY, CDR2 SVGAGI. DNA of the CDR3: TGTGCCAGCAGGGCGGTCGTTTCTGGAAACACCATATATTTT. This gives the protein CASRAVVSGNTIYF.

Of note for this clone: The identical CDR3 is also encoded by other nucleotide sequences in the sample. The rearrangement joins TRBV19 to TRBJ1-2, with 10 bases fitting TRBD1. Germline CDR1 is LNHDA and CDR2 is SQIVND (reference sequence). This CDR3 is 15 amino acids long. V shed 4 bases, J shed 5 bases, and the junction held 7 bases outside the gene matches. The CDR3 sequence is CASSRDGQGGYGYTF. The CDR3 DNA is TGTGCCAGTAGTAGGGACGGACAGGGGGGATATGGCTACACCTTC.

The chain combines TRBV23-1 with TRBJ2-7, with D tentatively TRBD1 (6 bases). TRBV23-1 is assigned to the ORF class and has an uncertain function. The ends were cut back, 5 bases at V and 3 bases at J, with 23 bases in the middle. The CDR3 is 17 residues long. The CDR3 nucleotides are TGCGCCAGCAGTTTCCCCCTCTACTCGACGGACAGCTACGAGCAGTACTTC. It translates to CASSFPLYSTDSYEQYF.

The chain joins TRBV2 to TRBJ2-2; D is uncertain. Between the trimmed V and J ends, which lost 7 bases and 4 bases, there was a span of 16 bases. The CDR3 loop spans 15 amino acids. The V gene's germline CDR1 is SNHLY and CDR2 FYNNEI. The CDR3 loop reads CASTPILPGTGELFF. The DNA for the CDR3 is TGTGCCAGCACCCCTATACTCCCCGGCACCGGGGAGCTGTTTTTT.

This chain links TRBV15 with TRBJ1-1; possibly TRBD1 for D (5 bases). CDR1 is LNHNV, CDR2 YYDKDF, per germline (reference sequence). Trimming removed 1 base at V and 1 base at J, with 10 bases between. The length of the CDR3 is 15 residues. The CDR3 nucleotides are TGTGCCACCAGCAGAGCTACGGGGCAGAACACTGAAGCTTTCTTT. Translation: CATSRATGQNTEAFF.